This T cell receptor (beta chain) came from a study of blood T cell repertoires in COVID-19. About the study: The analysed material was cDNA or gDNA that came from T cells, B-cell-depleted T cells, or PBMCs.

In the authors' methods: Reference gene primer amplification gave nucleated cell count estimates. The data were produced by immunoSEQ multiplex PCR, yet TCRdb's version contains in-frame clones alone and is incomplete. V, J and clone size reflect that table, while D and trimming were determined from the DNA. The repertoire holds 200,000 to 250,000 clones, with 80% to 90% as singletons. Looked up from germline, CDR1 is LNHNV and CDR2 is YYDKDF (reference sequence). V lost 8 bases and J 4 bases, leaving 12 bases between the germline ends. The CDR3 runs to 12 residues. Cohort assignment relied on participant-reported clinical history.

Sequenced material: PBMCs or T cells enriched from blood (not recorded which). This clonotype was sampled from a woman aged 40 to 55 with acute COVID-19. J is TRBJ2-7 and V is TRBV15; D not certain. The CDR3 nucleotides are TGTGCCACCTCTACAGATCTATACGAGCAGTACTTC. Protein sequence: CATSTDLYEQYF. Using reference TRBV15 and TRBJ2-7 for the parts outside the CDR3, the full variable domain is DAMVIQNPRYQVTQFGKPVTLSCSQTLNHNVMYWYQQKSSQAPKLLFHYYDKDFNNEADTPDNFQSRRPNTSFCFLDIRSPGLGDTAMYLCATSTDLYEQYFGPGTRLTVT.